The 6 T cell receptor beta chains reported below all come from one sample, sequenced in a study of blood T cell repertoires in COVID-19. This table comes from immunoSEQ multiplex PCR, and its TCRdb copy is limited to in-frame clones, with some not included. This table has approximately 500,000 clones, around 90% appearing once. The sample taken for sequencing was peripheral blood. All receptors come from a woman aged 45-65 years with COVID-19, enrolled during active disease.

This chain connects TRBV9 to TRBJ2-3, with 16 bases identical to TRBD2. V lost 4 bases to trimming and J lost 6 bases; unmatched junction nucleotides: 2. The CDR3 consists of 15 residues. Germline CDR1 reads SGDLS; CDR2 reads YYNGEE. CDR3 amino acids: CASSPGLAGGDTQYF. For the CDR3, the DNA is TGTGCCAGCAGCCCGGGACTAGCGGGGGGGGATACGCAGTATTTT.

This clone was detected once. The V call is TRBV27, the J call TRBJ2-2; D perhaps matches TRBD1 (5 bases). Trimming shortened V by 6 bases and J by 1 base, and 21 bases separated the two germline ends. The CDR3 runs to 18 residues. Per germline, CDR1 MNHEY and CDR2 SMNVEV (reference sequence). CDR3: CASRTLGRAELNTGELFF. The DNA for the CDR3 is TGTGCCAGCAGAACACTTGGCAGGGCAGAGTTGAACACCGGGGAGCTGTTTTTT.

V usage is TRBV5-1 and J usage is TRBJ2-3; tentatively, D is TRBD2 (5 bases). The CDR3 spans 15 residues. The V gene's germline CDR1 is SGHRS and CDR2 YFSETQ. V was cut by 4 bases and J by 0 bases, with 12 bases left in between. This CDR3 is CASSHQPGSTDTQYF. The CDR3 region has the DNA TGCGCCAGCAGCCACCAGCCGGGGAGCACAGATACGCAGTATTTT.

The table lists this clone with a count of one. The chain couples TRBV3-1 (or the pseudogene TRBV3-2) to TRBJ1-2; a possible D gene is TRBD1 (6 bases). Germline V gives CDR1 LGHDT, CDR2 YNNKEL (reference sequence). The ends were cut back, 1 base at V and 2 bases at J, with 8 bases in the middle. The CDR3 spans 14 residues. CDR3 region: CASSQVQGNYGYTF. The DNA for the CDR3 is TGTGCCAGCAGCCAAGTCCAGGGGAACTATGGCTACACCTTC.

The chain is built from TRBV25-1 and TRBJ1-2; 7 nucleotides agree with TRBD1. Germline V gene sequence: CDR1 MGHDK, CDR2 SYGVNS. The ends lost 6 bases at V and 8 bases at J; junction bases unmatched: 9. The CDR3 sequence is 13 residues long. CDR3 sequence reads: CASRQGSTGGYTF. The CDR3 region has the DNA TGTGCCAGCAGACAGGGGTCGACGGGGGGCTACACCTTC.

This chain uses TRBV5-6 with TRBJ2-7; a weak D match, TRBD2 (6 bases). V was shortened by 4 bases and J by 3 bases, with 17 bases between the two germline ends. Germline V CDR1 and CDR2: SGHDT, YYEEEE. This CDR3 comprises 15 residues. This CDR3 reads CASSQREVQLYEQYF. CDR3 sequence (DNA): TGTGCCAGCAGCCAGAGGGAGGTACAGCTCTACGAGCAGTACTTC.